This T cell receptor beta chain was observed in a study of CD8+ T cells in alopecia areata. Overall study: A 6-month period off drug followed tofacitinib, which lasted 6 to 18 months.

It was cDNA, reverse transcribed from extracted RNA, that served as the sequencing template. The data were produced by immunoSEQ multiplex PCR, yet TCRdb's version contains in-frame clones alone and is incomplete. The data show about 160,000 clones, around 86% seen once. Points on this clone: The antigen is not known.

General study results and limits: Mouse data revealed clearer TCR sharing than patient data did, a gap possibly tied to HLA. For lesional scalp, especially alopecia totalis/universalis, clonality was higher than in normal scalp.

The germline V gene encodes CDR1 SGHNT and CDR2 YENEEA. V was shortened by 5 bases and J by 0 bases, with 11 bases between the two germline ends. CDR3 length equals 14 residues. Sampling of alopecia areata patients yielded lesional scalp punch biopsies as well as peripheral blood. This TCR was sampled from a human donor with alopecia areata. The gene calls are TRBV11-3 and TRBJ2-7; a possible D gene is TRBD2 (5 bases). Sequencing used CD8+ T cells sorted from blood, obtained at week 0. CDR3 coding DNA: TGTGCCAGCAGCCAAGCGGACGGCTCCTACGAGCAGTACTTC. Residues: CASSQADGSYEQYF. The full variable domain, with the rest looked up from reference TRBV11-3 and TRBJ2-7, is EAGVVQSPRYKIIEKKQPVAFWCNPISGHNTLYWYLQNLGQGPELLIRYENEEAVDDSQLPKDRFSAERLKGVDSTLKIQPAELGDSAVYLCASSQADGSYEQYFGPGTRLTVT.